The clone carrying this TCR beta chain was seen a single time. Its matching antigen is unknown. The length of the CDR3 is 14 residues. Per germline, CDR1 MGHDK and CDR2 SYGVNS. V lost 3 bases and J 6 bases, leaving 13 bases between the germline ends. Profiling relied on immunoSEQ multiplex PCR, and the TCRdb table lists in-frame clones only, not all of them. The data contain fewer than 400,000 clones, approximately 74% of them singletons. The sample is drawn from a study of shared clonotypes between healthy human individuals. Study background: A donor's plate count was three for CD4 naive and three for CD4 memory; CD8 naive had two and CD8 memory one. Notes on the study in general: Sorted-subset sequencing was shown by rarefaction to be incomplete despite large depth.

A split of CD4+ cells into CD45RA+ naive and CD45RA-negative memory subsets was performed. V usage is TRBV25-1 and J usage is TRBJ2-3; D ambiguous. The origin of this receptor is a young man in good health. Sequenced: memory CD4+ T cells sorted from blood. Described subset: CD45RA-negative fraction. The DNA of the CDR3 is TGTGCCAGCAGTGATGGCTCATTTTATGATACGCAGTATTTT. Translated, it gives CASSDGSFYDTQYF.